These T cell receptor beta chains were read from a single sample in a study of blood T cell repertoires in COVID-19. TCRdb's table, derived via immunoSEQ multiplex PCR, lists solely in-frame clones and lacks some. Of fewer than 250,000 clones in the sample, 83% were seen once. The sequencing sample was made of peripheral blood. These receptors all come from a human donor in a cohort sampled during active COVID-19. The CDR3 runs from the conserved cysteine through the conserved F or W. The order of the fields is clone size, J gene, D gene, V gene, CDR3 protein, CDR3 DNA. A D gene is named only where the DNA matches it firmly. Rows may omit the clone size; those that give it use once, few, many or a size class.

-,TRBJ2-1,TRBD2,TRBV30,CAWSGTRAYNEQFF,TGTGCCTGGAGCGGGACTAGGGCTTACAATGAGCAGTTCTTC
-,TRBJ2-3,TRBD2,TRBV28,CASRGAGVGTDTQYF,TGTGCCAGCCGGGGAGCGGGAGTAGGCACAGATACGCAGTATTTT
few,TRBJ1-2,TRBD1,TRBV5-1,CASSLASGQNRFNYGYTF,TGCGCCAGCAGCTTGGCGTCGGGACAGAACCGATTTAACTATGGCTACACCTTC
-,TRBJ2-7,-,TRBV5-5,CASTSGPSEHEQYF,TGTGCCAGCACCTCAGGGCCCTCCGAACACGAGCAGTACTTC
-,TRBJ1-6,TRBD1,TRBV7-2,CASSRRDRGDSPLHF,TGTGCCAGCAGCCGCCGGGACAGGGGCGATTCACCCCTCCACTTT
once,TRBJ1-4,TRBD1,TRBV12-3/TRBV12-4,CASRPTGGEKLFF,TGTGCCAGCAGACCCACAGGGGGTGAAAAACTGTTTTTT
-,TRBJ2-2,-,TRBV29-1,CSVVRGSFGGELFF,TGCAGCGTTGTAAGGGGCAGTTTCGGCGGGGAGCTGTTTTTT
-,TRBJ2-1,TRBD1,TRBV5-6,CASSFGQGEFEEQFF,TGTGCCAGCAGCTTCGGACAGGGTGAATTCGAGGAGCAGTTCTTC
-,TRBJ1-5,TRBD1,TRBV5-6,CASSLGGEQPQHF,TGTGCCAGCAGCCTAGGGGGCGAGCAGCCCCAGCATTTT
-,TRBJ1-1,-,TRBV2,CASSVGPWGATEAFF,TGTGCCAGCAGTGTCGGACCTTGGGGAGCCACTGAAGCTTTCTTT
few,TRBJ1-1,-,TRBV24-1,CATNGGTGEAFF,TGTGCCACCAATGGGGGGACGGGTGAAGCTTTCTTT
-,TRBJ1-5,-,TRBV21-1,CASMGARGPRPQHF,TGTGCCAGCATGGGGGCCCGGGGCCCCCGGCCCCAGCATTTT
-,TRBJ2-3,-,TRBV10-1,CASRSGSTDTQYF,TGCGCCAGCAGAAGCGGGAGCACAGATACGCAGTATTTT
-,TRBJ2-5,-,TRBV5-1,CASSFGGPSAQYF,TGCGCCAGCAGCTTCGGCGGGCCCTCGGCCCAGTACTTC